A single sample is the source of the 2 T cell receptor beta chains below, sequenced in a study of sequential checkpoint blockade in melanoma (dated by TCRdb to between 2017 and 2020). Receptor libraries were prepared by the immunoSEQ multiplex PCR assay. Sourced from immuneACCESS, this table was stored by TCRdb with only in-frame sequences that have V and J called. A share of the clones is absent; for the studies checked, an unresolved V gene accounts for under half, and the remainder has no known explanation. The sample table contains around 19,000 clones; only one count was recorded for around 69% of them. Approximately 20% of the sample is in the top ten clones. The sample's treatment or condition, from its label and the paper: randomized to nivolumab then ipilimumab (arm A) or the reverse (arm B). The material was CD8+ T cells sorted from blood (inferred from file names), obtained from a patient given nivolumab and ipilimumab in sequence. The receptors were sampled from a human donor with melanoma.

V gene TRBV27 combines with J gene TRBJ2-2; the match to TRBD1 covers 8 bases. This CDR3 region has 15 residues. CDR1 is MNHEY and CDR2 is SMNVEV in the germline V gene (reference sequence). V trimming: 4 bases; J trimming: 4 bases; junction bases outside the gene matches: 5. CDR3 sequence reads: CASSWGTGLTGELFF. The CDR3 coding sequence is TGTGCCAGCAGTTGGGGGACAGGCCTCACCGGGGAGCTGTTTTTT.

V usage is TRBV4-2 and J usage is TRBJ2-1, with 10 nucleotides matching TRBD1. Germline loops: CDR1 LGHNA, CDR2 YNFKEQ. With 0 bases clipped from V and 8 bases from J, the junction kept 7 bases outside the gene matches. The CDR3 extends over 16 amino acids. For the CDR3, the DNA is TGTGCCAGCAGCCAAGACCCCGGACAGGGGGGGGATGAGCAGTTCTTC. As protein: CASSQDPGQGGDEQFF.